This T cell receptor (beta chain) was sequenced in a study of memory CD4+ T cells and cytomegalovirus serostatus (dated by TCRdb to about 2019). About the full investigation: The cohort included approximately 35 healthy adults from Belgium, of whom 9 were CMV seropositive and approximately 24 were CMV seronegative. CD4+ memory TCRbeta repertoires of a Belgian cohort with known cytomegalovirus serostatus were sequenced in order to replicate a published TCR-based CMV serostatus classifier.

Genomic DNA was extracted from sorted cells with the Quick-DNA Microprep Kit. Amplification of TCRbeta DNA was done with the immunoSEQ hsTCRbeta kit, following the protocol from the manufacturer. TCRbeta libraries were sequenced on an Illumina MiSeq instrument. Processing in the source paper ran as follows. Following removal of out-of-frame sequences, around 2.4 million distinct TCRbeta sequences were retained, with an average of about 63,000 per individual. Two values were used to score each individual: the count of fewer than 200 previously reported CMV-associated TCRbeta sequences and the total count of productive distinct TCRbeta sequences. A beta-binomial model was reimplemented in Python, and scikit-learn random forests with default parameters were trained on US cohort data. Classifier performance on the Belgian cohort was summarized as median AUC with percentile confidence intervals calculated over 10,000 bootstrap iterations. TCRdb provides this immuneACCESS table in a form limited to in-frame rearrangements. Some clones are lacking; in checked studies, under half of them reflect an unresolved V gene, and why the rest are absent is not known. Clone size and V and J calls were adopted from that table, with D and trimming inferred from the DNA. The sample table holds about 75,000 clones, of which roughly 80% were seen once. The biggest ten clones account for 2.6% of the sample.

A FACSAria II was used to sort memory CD4+ T cells, defined as single viable CD3+CD4+CD8-CD45RO+ cells. CMV serostatus was determined with a Roche Elecsys assay detecting serum IgG against CMV pp150, pp28, p38 and p52. Following thawing, total CD4+ T cells were enriched through positive selection using CD4 magnetic microbeads. The samples came from a separate study whose specific focus was interrogating the CD4+ T cell memory repertoire. Peripheral blood mononuclear cells were isolated and cryopreserved according to standard operating procedures, and serum was stored at -80 degrees C. CD3-PerCP (BW264/56), CD4-APC (RPA-T4), CD45RO-PE (UCHT1) and CD8-Pacific Orange (3B5) antibodies were used for staining, and non-viable cells were excluded with Sytox blue. Points the paper makes about the study in general: On the Belgian cohort, the classifier based on the original framework reached a median bootstrapped AUC of approximately 0.95, with a 95% CI of 0.76-1.00. Of 170 or so previously reported CMV-associated TCRbeta sequences, 55 to 75 appeared in the CD4+ memory repertoires, each in one to five individuals. Results were interpreted as suggesting that the CMV-associated TCR signature is largely present in the CD4+ memory repertoire. Only CD4+CD45RO+ memory cells were sequenced, in contrast to the original study, in which naive and memory CD4+ and CD8+ populations were covered. CMV serostatus prediction reached a median bootstrapped AUC of roughly 0.96 with the original framework and 0.91 with a US-trained random forest.

This clone was seen ten or more times. Its antigen has not been determined. Qualities for individual bases were not recorded, and no much larger clone is one base off. Sequences SGHDT (CDR1) and YYEEEE (CDR2) are obtained from the germline V gene. Taken from cysteine to phenylalanine, the CDR3 has 13 residues. The retained sequence is limited to the CDR3, 39 bases, with the frame set at the first base. V gives up 4 bases and J gives up 3 bases, and the segment between their germline ends measures 7 bases. This clonotype was sampled from an adult in good health and CMV-seropositive. The chain was built from TRBV5-6 and TRBJ2-2; there is no confident call for the D gene. The material sequenced was memory CD4+ T cells from blood. The CDR3 protein sequence reads: CASSPQYTGELFF. The bases read TGTGCCAGCAGCCCACAATACACCGGGGAGCTGTTTTTT. With the rest looked up from the reference TRBV5-6 and TRBJ2-2 genes rather than sequenced, the full variable domain is DAGVTQSPTHLIKTRGQQVTLRCSPKSGHDTVSWYQQALGQGPQFIFQYYEEEERQRGNFPDRFSGHQFPNYSSELNVNALLLGDSALYLCASSPQYTGELFFGEGSRLTVL.